This T cell receptor beta chain is drawn from a study of PD-L1 blockade in urothelial cancer. Study information: Study patients had been treated with 0 to 3 previous chemotherapy regimens. Analyses used blood from 3 weeks (second dose) and 6 weeks after treatment start.

CDR1 is SGHRS, CDR2 YFSETQ, per germline. The CDR3 consists of 14 residues. V was clipped by 4 bases and J by 4 bases; unmatched bases: 2. Time point meaning: peripheral blood 6 weeks after treatment start. The data were produced by immunoSEQ multiplex PCR, yet TCRdb's version contains in-frame clones alone and is incomplete. Of about 48,000 clones listed, approximately 83% are singletons. Sequenced here: PBMCs, sampled around atezolizumab (anti-PD-L1) treatment. The TCR originated in a man aged 60 to 69 with urothelial cancer. This rearrangement joins TRBV5-1 to TRBJ2-3, with 11 bases that match TRBD1. The CDR3: CASSPGQGADTQYF. The DNA of the CDR3 is TGCGCCAGCAGCCCGGGACAGGGGGCAGATACGCAGTATTTT.